Presented here are 18 T cell receptor beta chains from one specimen sequenced in a study of shared clonotypes between healthy human individuals (dated by TCRdb to about 2020). The library relied on the immunoSEQ multiplex PCR assay. TCRdb obtained this table from immuneACCESS and retained in-frame rearrangements with V and J assigned. These tables miss some clones; where compared with another copy, unresolved V genes account for less than half of the shortfall, and the remainder is unexplained. The table for this sample lists just under 95,000 clones; 60% to 70% of them were counted only once. 45% to 55% of the sample comes from the top ten. The specimen sequenced was memory CD8+ T cells sorted from blood. The sample's cell subset or site, from its label and the paper: CD45RO+ cells pooled with CCR7-negative TemRA cells. Receptors were obtained from a man in his thirties or forties in good health.

This clone was counted between two and nine times. The chain recombines TRBV5-5 with TRBJ2-3; D is undetermined. The CDR3 extends over 13 amino acids. V lost 7 bases to trimming and J lost 2 bases, with 11 bases between them. The germline gives CDR1 SGHKS, CDR2 YYEKEE (reference sequence). The CDR3 reads CASEGENTDTQYF. The CDR3 bases are TGTGCCAGCGAAGGCGAGAACACAGATACGCAGTATTTT.

For this clone: This may be a read error: a much more frequent sequence differs by one nucleotide. Different DNA sequences within this sample yield the same CDR3. The chain employs TRBV6-6 and TRBJ2-7; 8 bases are shared with TRBD2. The CDR3 covers 14 residues. The trim removed 5 bases at V and 7 bases at J, leaving 10 bases unmatched. Per the germline V gene, CDR1 is MNHNY and CDR2 is SVGAGI (reference sequence). CDR3 protein: CASSPGLELGEQYF. The DNA of the CDR3 is TGTGCCAGCAGTCCGGGACTAGAGTTGGGTGAGCAGTACTTC.

This rearrangement joins TRBV7-9 to TRBJ1-4; the D is unclear. Looked up from germline, CDR1 is SEHNR and CDR2 is FQNEAQ (reference sequence). The CDR3 consists of 14 residues. Trimming removed 3 bases from V and 6 bases from J, with 11 bases in between. The chain's CDR3 is CASSFSPWDEKLFF. CDR3 in DNA: TGTGCCAGCAGCTTCAGTCCCTGGGATGAAAAACTGTTTTTT.

V is TRBV5-3 and J is TRBJ2-3; 7 bases agree with TRBD2. Being an ORF, TRBV5-3 has a function that is uncertain. The junction had 13 bases not matched to a gene; V was cut back by 3 bases and J by 6 bases. The length of the CDR3 is 16 residues. This chain's CDR3 is CARSSPGLLKGDTQYF. CDR3 coding DNA: TGTGCCAGAAGCTCACCGGGACTACTAAAGGGGGATACGCAGTATTTT.

This rearrangement joins TRBV5-5 to TRBJ2-2; the D gene is possibly TRBD1 (5 bases). The CDR3 is made up of 16 amino acids. Germline lookup yields CDR1 SGHKS and CDR2 YYEKEE (reference sequence). The V end was cut by 4 bases, the J end by 4 bases, with 17 bases between. The CDR3 here is CASSQDWGRSTGELFF. CDR3 nucleotide sequence: TGTGCCAGCAGCCAAGATTGGGGCCGGAGCACCGGGGAGCTGTTTTTT.

The chain has TRBV6-5 and TRBJ2-1; D is uncertain. Trimming left V 7 bases short and J 8 bases short, with 9 bases between. Germline CDR1 and CDR2: MNHEY and SVGAGI. The CDR3 covers 11 residues. CDR3 nucleotide sequence: TGTGCCAGCAACCAGTATTATGAGCAGTTCTTC. This sequence encodes CASNQYYEQFF.

This chain uses TRBV19 with TRBJ2-1; 7 nucleotides line up with TRBD2. The J segment lost 7 bases and the V segment lost 3 bases, leaving 9 bases of the junction unmatched. The CDR3 is made up of 15 amino acids. Germline assignment: CDR1 LNHDA and CDR2 SQIVND (reference sequence). The CDR3 here is CASSIGAGALNEQFF. The CDR3 nucleotides read TGTGCCAGTAGTATCGGGGCGGGAGCGTTAAATGAGCAGTTCTTC.

This clone was found many times. Other DNA sequences in the sample encode the same CDR3. The rearrangement links TRBV6-4 to TRBJ2-1; tentative D call: TRBD2 (6 bases). The CDR3 consists of 15 residues. Germline CDR1 and CDR2: MRHNA and SNTAGT. V was trimmed by 0 bases and J by 0 bases, leaving 6 bases between them. CDR3 coding DNA: TGTGCCAGCAGTGACTCTAGCGGCTCCTACAATGAGCAGTTCTTC. Translation: CASSDSSGSYNEQFF.

The chain combines TRBV2 with TRBJ2-7; D tentatively reads TRBD1 or TRBD2 (6 bases each). The CDR3 covers 17 residues. Germline values: CDR1 SNHLY, CDR2 FYNNEI. V was trimmed by 7 bases and J by 6 bases, leaving 28 bases between them. Written as DNA, the CDR3 is TGTGCCAGCATCCAAAAGGGGGGTGCGGGAAGTTTTGGCGAGCAGTACTTC. Protein product: CASIQKGGAGSFGEQYF.

Points on this clone: A much bigger clone sits one base away, suggesting this may be a read error. At the DNA level, this CDR3 is encoded by other sequences in the same sample as well. This sequence joins TRBV25-1 and TRBJ2-1, with TRBD2 matching over 12 bases. The CDR3 contains 18 residues. Germline CDR1 MGHDK, CDR2 SYGVNS. V lost 3 bases and J lost 5; bases outside the gene matches: 11. CDR3 nucleotides: TGTGCCAGCAGTGACGTAGGGACTAGCGGGTCCGCAAACAATGAGCAGTTCTTC. It specifies CASSDVGTSGSANNEQFF.

The chain couples TRBV6-1 to TRBJ1-2, with D uncertain. This CDR3 contains 12 residues. The V end lost 7 bases, the J end lost 2 bases, and 8 bases lay between the germline ends. CDR1 and CDR2 (germline): MNHNS, SASEGT. The CDR3 region has the DNA TGTGCCAGCAAATCAGTCAACTATGGCTACACCTTC. Amino acids: CASKSVNYGYTF.

As concerns this clone: A far more abundant clone sits one base away, making this likely a read error. The rearrangement links TRBV7-2 to TRBJ2-7; weak D call: TRBD2 (6 bases). The CDR3 loop spans 14 amino acids. Looked up from germline, CDR1 is SGHTA and CDR2 is FQGNSA. CDR3 sequence: CASSFSVSSGERYF. CDR3 DNA sequence: TGTGCCAGCAGCTTCTCCGTATCCTCGGGGGAGCGGTACTTC.

V usage is TRBV7-6 and J usage is TRBJ2-2; unclear D gene. The CDR3 consists of 14 residues. The V and J ends lost 1 base and 2 bases respectively, with 5 bases between them. In germline, CDR1 is SGHVS, CDR2 FNYEAQ. The CDR3: CASSLVTNTGELFF. In DNA, the CDR3 is TGTGCCAGCAGCTTAGTCACCAACACCGGGGAGCTGTTTTTT. The variable domain in full, with the rest retrieved from reference TRBV7-6 and TRBJ2-2, is GAGVSQSPRYKVTKRGQDVALRCDPISGHVSLYWYRQALGQGPEFLTYFNYEAQQDKSGLPNDRFSAERPEGSISTLTIQRTEQRDSAMYRCASSLVTNTGELFFGEGSRLTVL.

This clone turned up a few times. The chain has TRBV7-9 and TRBJ1-1, with D unresolved. This CDR3 has 16 amino acids. Germline CDR1 is SEHNR and CDR2 is FQNEAQ (reference sequence). The V end lost 3 bases, the J end lost 4 bases, and 18 bases lay between the germline ends. CDR3 sequence (DNA): TGTGCCAGCAGCTTTTACGACCCTCTACGGGCCACTGAAGCTTTCTTT. It yields the protein CASSFYDPLRATEAFF.

The gene calls are TRBV27 and TRBJ2-3; D gene ambiguous. Germline V CDR1 and CDR2: MNHEY, SMNVEV (reference sequence). Trimming shortened V by 0 bases and J by 1 base, and 5 bases separated the two germline ends. The CDR3 has 14 amino acids. The CDR3 nucleotides are TGTGCCAGCAGTTTATCAGACGGCACAGATACGCAGTATTTT. Translation gives CASSLSDGTDTQYF.

The chain combines TRBV11-2 with TRBJ1-2; D perhaps matches TRBD1 (5 bases). Germline values: CDR1 SGHAT, CDR2 FQNNGV. Trimming removed 5 bases from V and 8 bases from J, with 12 bases in between. The CDR3 has 12 amino acids. CDR3 bases: TGTGCCAGCAGCCCCAGGACAACCGGCTACACCTTC. Protein: CASSPRTTGYTF.

The chain carries TRBV4-1 and TRBJ2-1; perhaps TRBD2 as D (6 bases). The germline V gene has CDR1 MGHRA and CDR2 YSYEKL. This CDR3 has 12 residues. V was cut by 4 bases and J by 8 bases, with 9 bases left in between. CDR3 nucleotide sequence: TGCGCCAGCAGCCCGGAGGGGTATGAGCAGTTCTTC. Its protein is CASSPEGYEQFF.

V usage is TRBV5-1 and J usage is TRBJ2-7, with 9 bases fitting TRBD2. The ends lost 0 bases at V and 4 bases at J; junction bases unmatched: 5. The CDR3 is made up of 15 amino acids. CDR1 and CDR2 from the germline V gene are SGHRS and YFSETQ. This CDR3 is CASSLAAGGPYEQYF. The CDR3 DNA is TGCGCCAGCAGCTTGGCCGCGGGAGGGCCTTACGAGCAGTACTTC.